This T cell receptor (beta chain) was sequenced during a study of shared clonotypes between healthy human individuals. Produced via immunoSEQ multiplex PCR; TCRdb's table is partial and in-frame only. The data hold 1.5 million to 2.5 million clones, with about 95% observed a single time. The naive CD8 subset, CD45RO-negative cells positively selected for CCR7, excluded terminally differentiated effector memory CD45RA+ cells. Sequencing was performed on naive CD8+ T cells sorted from blood. The source is a man aged 18-30 years in good health.

The CDR3 protein is CASSIDLDGYEQYF. The DNA for the CDR3 is TGTGCCAGTAGTATAGATCTGGACGGCTACGAGCAGTACTTC. V gene TRBV19 combines with J gene TRBJ2-7, with D unresolved. Germline CDR1 is LNHDA and CDR2 is SQIVND (reference sequence). CDR3 length: 14 residues. V shed 0 bases and J shed 3 bases, with 9 bases lying between them.